This TCR beta chain was found in a study of blood T cell repertoires in COVID-19. Looking at the study overall: Nucleic acid was either cDNA or gDNA, and it came from T cells, B-cell-depleted T cells, or PBMCs.

Profiling relied on immunoSEQ multiplex PCR, and the TCRdb table lists in-frame clones only, not all of them. The sample gives roughly 120,000 clones, less than 95% of which show up once; less than 2% is in the top ten. The CDR3 spans 14 residues. Germline V gene data show CDR1 as MNHNY and CDR2 as SVGAGI (reference sequence). V was cut by 5 bases and J by 5 bases, with 15 bases left in between. The chain links TRBV6-6 to TRBJ1-1; D gene ambiguous. Sequenced sample: peripheral blood. The clonotype comes from a human donor with active COVID-19. The donor label of this sample is uncertain. CDR3 DNA: TGTGCCAGCAGTCAGGACCCGGCGGGGACTGAAGCTTTCTTT. Translated, it gives CASSQDPAGTEAFF.